Listed here is a single TCR beta chain. Its target is not known. TCRdb reanalysed the RT-PCR reads using MiXCR and keeps one entry per CDR3 protein. The data hold 450,000 to 550,000 distinct CDR3 sequences, with about 25% observed a single time. V lost 7 bases to trimming and J lost 9 bases, with 22 bases between them. Germline loops: CDR1 MDHEN, CDR2 SYDVKM. The CDR3 is made up of 15 amino acids. This record belongs to a study of response to subunit inactivated influenza vaccine. Study results and caveats: The study's authors posited that every seasonal influenza vaccination enlists few new T cells.

The receptor was isolated from a man aged 50-60 years who received an inactivated influenza vaccine. This sample comprised CD4+ T cells sorted from PBMCs, obtained about 5 days after vaccination. The chain combines TRBV28 with TRBJ2-1; a weak D match, TRBD1 (6 bases). CDR3 DNA sequence: TGTGCCAGCATTAAACCGGGACATCCTATTCGTGAGCAGTTCTTC. This gives the protein CASIKPGHPIREQFF.